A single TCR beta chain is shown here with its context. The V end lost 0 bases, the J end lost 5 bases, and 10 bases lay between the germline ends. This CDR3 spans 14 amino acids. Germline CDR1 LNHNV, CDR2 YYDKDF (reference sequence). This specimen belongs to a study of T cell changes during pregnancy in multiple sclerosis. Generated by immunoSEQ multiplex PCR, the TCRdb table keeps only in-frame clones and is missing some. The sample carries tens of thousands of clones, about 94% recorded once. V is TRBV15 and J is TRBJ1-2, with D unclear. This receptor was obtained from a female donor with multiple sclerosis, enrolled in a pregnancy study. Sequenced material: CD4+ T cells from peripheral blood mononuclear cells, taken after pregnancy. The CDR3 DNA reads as TGTGCCACCAGCAGAGATATGAGCCATTATGGCTACACCTTC. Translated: CATSRDMSHYGYTF.